This passage covers 31 T cell receptor beta chains from one sample sequenced in a study of T cell responses to AZD1222 COVID-19 vaccine. TCRdb keeps only in-frame clones here, not all; method: immunoSEQ multiplex PCR. The data show 170,000 or so clones, around 88% seen once. This material consisted of peripheral blood, taken 28 days after the second AZD1222 dose. The source of these receptors is an adult who received the AZD1222 COVID-19 vaccine.

The V gene is TRBV6-6, the J gene TRBJ2-7; D is perhaps TRBD1 (5 bases). V lost 4 bases and J lost 2, with 9 bases in between. The CDR3 covers 13 residues. Germline V lookup: CDR1 MNHNY, CDR2 SVGAGI (reference sequence). The chain's CDR3 is CASSSTGPYEQYF. Here the CDR3 DNA reads TGTGCCAGCAGTTCCACAGGACCCTACGAGCAGTACTTC.

The chain joins TRBV7-2 to TRBJ2-7; D ambiguous. The V end lost 5 bases, the J end lost 0 bases, and 11 bases lay between the germline ends. From germline, CDR1 is SGHTA and CDR2 FQGNSA. The CDR3 runs to 14 residues. CDR3 in amino acids: CASSIFGSSYEQYF. The CDR3 DNA is TGTGCCAGCAGCATCTTCGGCAGCTCCTACGAGCAGTACTTC.

This chain's CDR3 is CATSDFLKQGLKVSLNTEAFF. The CDR3 bases are TGTGCCACCAGTGATTTCCTCAAGCAGGGGTTAAAGGTAAGCTTGAACACTGAAGCTTTCTTT. The gene calls are TRBV24-1 and TRBJ1-1; a weak D match, TRBD1 (6 bases). Germline V CDR1 and CDR2: KGHDR, SFDVKD. Trimming took 1 base from V and 0 from J, leaving 26 bases between them. This CDR3 is built from 21 residues.

J is TRBJ2-3 and V is TRBV7-3; D is possibly TRBD1 or TRBD2 (5 bases each). Trimming stripped 5 bases from V and 2 bases from J, with 11 bases between. The CDR3 extends over 14 amino acids. In germline, CDR1 is SGHTA, CDR2 FQGTGA. The CDR3 DNA reads TGTGCCAGCAGCCGGGACGCCGCCACAGATACGCAGTATTTT. It is translated as CASSRDAATDTQYF.

The chain uses TRBV5-1 and TRBJ2-7, with D perhaps TRBD1 (5 bases). Germline V gene data show CDR1 as SGHRS and CDR2 as YFSETQ. The length of the CDR3 is 14 residues. V lost 2 bases, J lost 5 bases, and 14 bases lay in between. The CDR3 DNA reads TGCGCCAGCAGCTTTCTGGGGCGGACCCACGAGCAGTACTTC. Its protein is CASSFLGRTHEQYF.

The CDR3 protein is CASSLPGGLAYNEKLFF. CDR3 in DNA: TGTGCCAGCAGTTTGCCAGGGGGGCTTGCTTATAATGAAAAACTGTTTTTT. This rearrangement joins TRBV28 to TRBJ1-4; 7 nucleotides line up with TRBD1. This CDR3 contains 17 residues. J lost 4 bases, V lost 3 bases, and 11 bases had no gene match. Looked up from germline, CDR1 is MDHEN and CDR2 is SYDVKM.

About this clone: Other DNA sequences in the same sample also yield this CDR3. The J gene is TRBJ1-2, the V gene TRBV12-3 or TRBV12-4; D not resolved. Deletions cut 1 base from V and 2 bases from J, with 2 bases between. The length of the CDR3 is 12 residues. The CDR3 here is CASSLVNYGYTF. The DNA for the CDR3 is TGTGCCAGCAGTTTAGTCAACTATGGCTACACCTTC.

The chain links TRBV9 to TRBJ2-5; 11 bases are a match to TRBD2. Unmatched junction bases numbered 7, after V lost 4 bases and J lost 2 bases. From germline, CDR1 is SGDLS and CDR2 YYNGEE. The CDR3 totals 16 residues. CDR3 nucleotides: TGTGCCAGCAGCTTTGAGACTAGCGGGGCACAAGAGACCCAGTACTTC. Residues: CASSFETSGAQETQYF. Full variable domain (outside the CDR3, taken from reference TRBV9 and TRBJ2-5): DSGVTQTPKHLITATGQRVTLRCSPRSGDLSVYWYQQSLDQGLQFLIQYYNGEERAKGNILERFSAQQFPDLHSELNLSSLELGDSALYFCASSFETSGAQETQYFGPGTRLLVL.

The genes are TRBV30 and TRBJ2-6; D call uncertain. Trimming pared 3 bases from V and 3 bases from J, leaving 6 bases between. Germline V lookup: CDR1 GTSNPN, CDR2 SVGIG (reference sequence). The CDR3 length is 13 residues. The CDR3 reads CAWSPYGANVLTF. In DNA form, the CDR3 reads TGTGCCTGGAGCCCGTATGGGGCCAACGTCCTGACTTTC.

V gene TRBV28 combines with J gene TRBJ2-7, with 7 bases identical to TRBD2. CDR1 is MDHEN, CDR2 SYDVKM, per germline. The CDR3 is 15 residues long. With 6 bases clipped from V and 3 bases from J, the junction kept 11 bases outside the gene matches. DNA for the CDR3: TGTGCCAGCAGCCCTAGGCCAGGGAGGGGCTACGAGCAGTACTTC. Its protein is CASSPRPGRGYEQYF.

The rearrangement uses TRBV30 and TRBJ2-1, with unresolved D. The CDR3 totals 13 residues. V was trimmed by 1 base and J by 5 bases, leaving 9 bases between them. Germline V lookup: CDR1 GTSNPN, CDR2 SVGIG (reference sequence). Here the CDR3 reads CAWSDGAHNEQFF. For the CDR3, the DNA is TGTGCCTGGAGTGACGGAGCACACAATGAGCAGTTCTTC.

This sequence joins TRBV30 and TRBJ1-2; 7 bases match TRBD1. Per germline, CDR1 GTSNPN and CDR2 SVGIG (reference sequence). This CDR3 is 12 amino acids long. V trimming: 2 bases; J trimming: 7 bases; junction bases outside the gene matches: 4. The CDR3 protein is CAWSIGQAGYTF. In nucleotides, the CDR3 is TGTGCCTGGAGTATTGGACAGGCTGGCTACACCTTC.

To note about this clone: This same CDR3 is encoded by further DNA sequences in the sample. The rearrangement uses TRBV12-3 or TRBV12-4 and TRBJ1-2; 7 positions agree with TRBD1. The CDR3 has 13 amino acids. V lost 1 base and J lost 4; bases outside the gene matches: 0. This chain's CDR3 is CASSLGQGYGYTF. As DNA, the CDR3 is TGTGCCAGCAGTTTAGGACAGGGCTATGGCTACACCTTC.

This chain uses TRBV11-2 with TRBJ2-3; D is unclear. The germline gives CDR1 SGHAT, CDR2 FQNNGV. CDR3 length: 17 residues. With 5 bases removed from V and 2 bases from J, the gap between germline ends came to 20 bases. In nucleotides, the CDR3 is TGTGCCAGCAGCCCAATACTGGGTGGGCCCCCCACAGATACGCAGTATTTT. Encoded protein: CASSPILGGPPTDTQYF.

The chain joins TRBV7-9 to TRBJ1-5; D is ambiguous. The V gene's germline CDR1 is SEHNR and CDR2 FQNEAQ (reference sequence). This CDR3 is built from 18 residues. The V gene lost 3 bases and the J gene lost 0 bases, with 18 bases spanning the gap. CDR3 sequence: CASSFHSDGLYSNQPQHF. CDR3 bases: TGTGCCAGCAGCTTTCACAGCGACGGCCTTTATAGCAATCAGCCCCAGCATTTT.

The chain is built from TRBV3-1 (or the pseudogene TRBV3-2) and TRBJ1-4; D possibly corresponds to TRBD1 (5 bases). In germline, CDR1 is LGHDT, CDR2 YNNKEL (reference sequence). V lost 0 bases to trimming and J lost 5 bases, with 13 bases between them. The CDR3 runs to 16 residues. The CDR3 bases are TGTGCCAGCAGCCAAGATCCAGACAGTAGCAATGAAAAACTGTTTTTT. It codes for CASSQDPDSSNEKLFF.

The table lists this clone with a count of one. The rearrangement uses TRBV7-8 and TRBJ1-2; D not certain. Germline CDR1 and CDR2: SGHVS and FQNEAQ. This CDR3 has 14 amino acids. Trimming took off 0 bases at V and 3 bases at J, with 8 bases between the two ends. The CDR3 DNA reads as TGTGCCAGCAGCTTAGCCGCAGGATACTATGGCTACACCTTC. Translating gives CASSLAAGYYGYTF.

This chain connects TRBV5-1 to TRBJ2-3, with 13 bases identical to TRBD2. V shed 3 bases, J shed 2 bases, and the junction held 18 bases outside the gene matches. The CDR3 is 21 residues long. The germline CDR1 and CDR2 sequences are SGHRS and YFSETQ. The CDR3 spells CASSSPGGPTSGGAPTDTQYF. The DNA of the CDR3 is TGCGCCAGCAGCTCCCCGGGGGGCCCTACTAGCGGGGGGGCCCCCACAGATACGCAGTATTTT.

The J gene is TRBJ1-5, the V gene TRBV19, with 7 bases lining up with TRBD1. CDR1 LNHDA and CDR2 SQIVND come from the germline V gene (reference sequence). The CDR3 spans 15 residues. J lost 3 bases, V lost 6 bases, and 8 bases had no gene match. The CDR3 is CASSNYRGPNQPQHF. Written as DNA, the CDR3 is TGTGCCAGTAGCAACTACAGGGGCCCCAATCAGCCCCAGCATTTT.

The V and J genes are TRBV11-2 and TRBJ2-1; a weak D match, TRBD1 (5 bases). Germline values: CDR1 SGHAT, CDR2 FQNNGV. The CDR3 contains 15 residues. The V end lost 8 bases, the J end lost 3 bases, and 17 bases lay between the germline ends. The CDR3 region has the DNA TGTGCCAGCGCATCGGACATAGGACGCTACAATGAGCAGTTCTTC. It codes for CASASDIGRYNEQFF. The whole variable domain, filled in from reference TRBV11-2 and TRBJ2-1, reads EAGVAQSPRYKIIEKRQSVAFWCNPISGHATLYWYQQILGQGPKLLIQFQNNGVVDDSQLPKDRFSAERLKGVDSTLKIQPAKLEDSAVYLCASASDIGRYNEQFFGPGTRLTVL.

The chain recombines TRBV30 with TRBJ2-2; D might be TRBD1 (5 bases). The germline CDR1 and CDR2 sequences are GTSNPN and SVGIG (reference sequence). Between the trimmed V and J ends, which lost 5 bases and 5 bases, there was a span of 12 bases. This CDR3 is built from 13 residues. The CDR3 protein is CAWRRERTGELFF. The CDR3 DNA sequence: TGTGCCTGGCGCAGGGAAAGGACCGGGGAGCTGTTTTTT.

The rearrangement uses TRBV7-3 and TRBJ2-7; 8 nucleotides agree with TRBD1. V lost 0 bases, J lost 6 bases, and 10 bases stayed unmatched. The CDR3 runs to 16 residues. Germline V lookup: CDR1 SGHTA, CDR2 FQGTGA. Written as DNA, the CDR3 is TGTGCCAGCAGCTTAACAGGGGGACAGGCGGCATTCGAGCAGTACTTC. Translation gives CASSLTGGQAAFEQYF. The complete variable domain, with remaining parts taken from reference TRBV7-3 and TRBJ2-7, reads GAGVSQTPSNKVTEKGKYVELRCDPISGHTALYWYRQSLGQGPEFLIYFQGTGAADDSGLPNDRFFAVRPEGSVSTLKIQRTERGDSAVYLCASSLTGGQAAFEQYFGPGTRLTVT.

This chain uses TRBV30 with TRBJ2-2, with TRBD1 identical over 7 bases. The CDR3 sequence is 18 residues long. In germline, CDR1 is GTSNPN, CDR2 SVGIG (reference sequence). Trimming removed 4 bases from V and 3 bases from J; junction bases left unmatched: 17. CDR3 loop: CAWTKYSTGATYTGELFF. The DNA of the CDR3 is TGTGCCTGGACCAAATACTCAACAGGGGCGACTTACACCGGGGAGCTGTTTTTT.

This chain links TRBV5-1 with TRBJ2-7, with 12 nucleotides matching TRBD2. The J segment lost 7 bases and the V segment lost 4 bases, leaving 9 bases of the junction unmatched. The germline V gene encodes CDR1 SGHRS and CDR2 YFSETQ. The CDR3 runs to 15 residues. The CDR3 DNA reads TGCGCCAGCAGCGCCACCCTAGCGGGGGGGGGAGAGCAGTACTTC. Residues: CASSATLAGGGEQYF.

The V gene is TRBV28, the J gene TRBJ2-4; D gene unclear. The CDR3 consists of 15 residues. V lost 5 bases, J lost 1 base, and 12 bases lay in between. CDR1 MDHEN and CDR2 SYDVKM come from the germline V gene. The CDR3 spells CASSGLLWAKNIQYF. In DNA form, the CDR3 reads TGTGCCAGCAGTGGTCTACTTTGGGCCAAAAACATTCAGTACTTC. The variable domain in full, completed from reference TRBV28 and TRBJ2-4, reads DVKVTQSSRYLVKRTGEKVFLECVQDMDHENMFWYRQDPGLGLRLIYFSYDVKMKEKGDIPEGYSVSREKKERFSLILESASTNQTSMYLCASSGLLWAKNIQYFGAGTRLSVL.

This clone appeared a single time. The J gene is TRBJ2-2, the V gene TRBV27, with D maybe TRBD1 (5 bases). Trimming pared 3 bases from V and 6 bases from J, leaving 8 bases between. The CDR3 has 13 amino acids. Germline loops: CDR1 MNHEY, CDR2 SMNVEV (reference sequence). The CDR3 loop reads CASSFRGPGELFF. The CDR3 nucleotides are TGTGCCAGCAGTTTTAGGGGTCCCGGGGAGCTGTTTTTT.

This chain connects TRBV5-4 to TRBJ2-3; TRBD1 agrees at 8 bases. Losses at the gene ends were 0 bases for V and 2 bases for J; bases not matched to a gene: 5. The CDR3 extends over 16 amino acids. CDR1 is SGHNT and CDR2 is YYREEE in the germline V gene (reference sequence). For the CDR3, the DNA is TGTGCCAGCAGCTTGGCGGACAGGGCGATCACAGATACGCAGTATTTT. Amino acids: CASSLADRAITDTQYF. The whole variable domain, filled in from reference TRBV5-4 and TRBJ2-3, reads ETGVTQSPTHLIKTRGQQVTLRCSSQSGHNTVSWYQQALGQGPQFIFQYYREEENGRGNFPPRFSGLQFPNYSSELNVNALELDDSALYLCASSLADRAITDTQYFGPGTRLTVL.

The genes are TRBV19 and TRBJ2-7, with 10 bases aligning to TRBD1. Trimming cost V 4 bases and J 4 bases; bases outside gene matches: 7. The CDR3 runs 15 residues. Germline V gives CDR1 LNHDA, CDR2 SQIVND (reference sequence). The CDR3 nucleotides are TGTGCCAGTAGTACCCCCGGGACAGGGGAATACGAGCAGTACTTC. Encoded protein: CASSTPGTGEYEQYF.

This rearrangement joins TRBV12-3 or TRBV12-4 to TRBJ2-2; D not resolved. CDR3 length: 11 residues. V was trimmed by 8 bases and J by 4 bases, leaving 5 bases between them. The CDR3 DNA reads TGTGCCAGCTCGGGCACCGGGGAGCTGTTTTTT. Its protein is CASSGTGELFF.

This clone is medium-sized (0.01 to 0.1%) in the sample. The chain joins TRBV28 to TRBJ2-1, with TRBD2 matching 11 bases. Germline V gene lookup returns CDR1 MDHEN and CDR2 SYDVKM. Trimming cost V 6 bases and J 0 bases; bases outside gene matches: 16. The CDR3 has 20 residues. This CDR3 reads CASSYEGTGLAESSYNEQFF. The CDR3 DNA reads TGTGCCAGCAGCTATGAGGGAACGGGACTAGCGGAGAGCTCCTACAATGAGCAGTTCTTC.

The chain links TRBV20-1 to TRBJ2-7; no definite D call. The ends were cut back, 3 bases at V and 0 bases at J, with 12 bases in the middle. Germline CDR1 and CDR2: DFQATT and SNEGSKA (reference sequence). This CDR3 spans 14 amino acids. The CDR3 DNA is TGCAGTGCTAGTGTGGGCCTAAGCTCCTACGAGCAGTACTTC. Amino acid sequence: CSASVGLSSYEQYF.